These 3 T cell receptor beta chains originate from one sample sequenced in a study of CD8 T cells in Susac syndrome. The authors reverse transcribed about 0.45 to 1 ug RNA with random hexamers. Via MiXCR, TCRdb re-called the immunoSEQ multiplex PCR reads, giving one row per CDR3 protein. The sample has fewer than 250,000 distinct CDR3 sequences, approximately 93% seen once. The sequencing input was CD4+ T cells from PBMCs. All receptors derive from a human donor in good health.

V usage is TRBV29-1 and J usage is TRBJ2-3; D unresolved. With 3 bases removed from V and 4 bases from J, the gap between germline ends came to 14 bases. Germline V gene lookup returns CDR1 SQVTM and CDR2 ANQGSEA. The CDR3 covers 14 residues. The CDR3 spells CSVDGLFGPDTQYF. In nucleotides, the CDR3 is TGCAGCGTTGATGGGCTATTCGGACCAGATACGCAGTATTTT.

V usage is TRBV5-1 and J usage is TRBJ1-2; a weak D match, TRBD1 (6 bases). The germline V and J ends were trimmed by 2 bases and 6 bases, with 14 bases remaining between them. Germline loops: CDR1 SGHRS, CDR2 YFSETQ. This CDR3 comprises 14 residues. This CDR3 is CASSFQGGIDGYTF. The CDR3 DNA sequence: TGCGCCAGCAGCTTTCAAGGGGGGATTGATGGCTACACCTTC.

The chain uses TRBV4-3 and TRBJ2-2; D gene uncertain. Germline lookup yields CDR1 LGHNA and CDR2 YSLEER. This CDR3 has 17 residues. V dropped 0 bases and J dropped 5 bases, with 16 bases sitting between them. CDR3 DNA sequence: TGCGCCAGCAGCCAAGATTCCCCCGAAATTAGAACCGGGGAGCTGTTTTTT. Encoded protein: CASSQDSPEIRTGELFF.